Included here is one TCR beta chain sequence, with context. Its antigen is as yet unknown. This sample was taken from a study of immune evolution from preneoplasia to lung adenocarcinoma. Broader study findings: Top clone frequencies peaked in normal lung, apparently declining through invasive adenocarcinoma. Later-stage lesions appeared to have more T cells, more diversity, less clonality.

Libraries were prepared by immunoSEQ multiplex PCR; TCRdb keeps only in-frame clonotypes and omits some of them. The table shows some 6,000 clones, with roughly two thirds occurring only once. This CDR3 has 13 amino acids. V lost 5 bases and J 5 bases, leaving 12 bases between the germline ends. CDR1 MNHEY and CDR2 SVGAGI come from the germline V gene. Sequencing was performed on FFPE adjacent normal lung tissue. The gene calls are TRBV6-5 and TRBJ1-1; D not certain. The sequence was collected from an elderly person with lung adenocarcinoma. DNA of the CDR3: TGTGCCAGCAGTATCCGGACGGAAACTGAAGCTTTCTTT. Amino acid sequence: CASSIRTETEAFF.